This T cell receptor beta chain derives from a study of high-grade serous ovarian cancer treatment subgroups. Looking at the study overall: On average, just over 14,000 reads and about 6,800 unique TCR beta rearrangements were obtained per sample. General study results and limits: These tumor repertoires lack spatial information from bulk sequencing. Higher neoantigen levels went with greater TCR clonal relatedness. Repertoire similarity ranged roughly 0.095 to 0.79 between tumors of one patient.

Tumor samples were taken before definitive surgery or chemotherapy. On this clone: Its target is not known.

Assay: immunoSEQ multiplex PCR; the TCRdb copy retains only in-frame clones and omits some. The sample contains roughly 10,000 clones, about 70% of which appear only once. The clonotype originates from a human donor with high-grade serous ovarian cancer. The sequenced material came from tumor tissue.

The DNA of the CDR3 is TGTGCCAGCAGCTTGGGTGGGAGGGCTGGCTACACCTTC. The encoded protein is CASSLGGRAGYTF. The V gene is TRBV4-2, the J gene TRBJ1-2; unclear D gene. There are 13 residues in the CDR3. Trimming pared 5 bases from V and 7 bases from J, leaving 14 bases between. CDR1 is LGHNA, CDR2 YNFKEQ, per germline.